This TCR beta chain is from a study of radiotherapy plus CTLA-4 blockade in lung cancer. Germline CDR1 and CDR2: SGHTA and FQGTGA. The J segment lost 1 base and the V segment lost 5 bases, leaving 3 bases of the junction unmatched. This CDR3 contains 14 residues. Profiling relied on immunoSEQ multiplex PCR, and the TCRdb table lists in-frame clones only, not all of them. The data show about 28,000 clones, about four fifths seen once. This sequence was found in a human donor with non-small cell lung cancer that progressed on radiotherapy plus ipilimumab. The source material was peripheral blood, sampled from a patient treated with radiotherapy plus ipilimumab. The gene calls are TRBV7-3 and TRBJ1-1; 8 bases align to TRBD1. The CDR3 here is CASSPDRANTEAFF. The CDR3 bases are TGTGCCAGCAGCCCGGACAGGGCGAACACTGAAGCTTTCTTT. The whole variable domain, remainder taken from reference TRBV7-3 and TRBJ1-1, is GAGVSQTPSNKVTEKGKYVELRCDPISGHTALYWYRQSLGQGPEFLIYFQGTGAADDSGLPNDRFFAVRPEGSVSTLKIQRTERGDSAVYLCASSPDRANTEAFFGQGTRLTVV.